The rows below give T cell receptor beta chains drawn from one sample of a study of response to subunit inactivated influenza vaccine. TCRdb reprocessed the RT-PCR reads with MiXCR, giving one entry per CDR3 protein. This sample carries about 540,000 distinct CDR3 sequences, around 25% of them seen once, and the ten largest clones take 2.5% to 3%. These data are also associated with another study on T cells expressing NK-cell markers.

Source: CD4+ T cells sorted from PBMCs, taken about 11 days after vaccination. The origin of the receptors is a man aged 45-65 years who received an inactivated influenza vaccine. Each CDR3 is given with its conserved first and last residue. D genes are given only for firm matches. Clone size is not always given. Where it is, it says once, few, many or a class for expanded clones.

clone_size | d_call | j_call | v_call | cdr3_aa | cdr3_nt
few | NA | TRBJ2-3 | TRBV6-5 | CASSLEDSTDTQYF | TGTGCCAGCAGTCTCGAGGACAGCACAGATACGCAGTATTTT
few | NA | TRBJ2-2 | TRBV10-1 | CASKEGKNTGELFF | TGCGCCAGCAAGGAGGGGAAGAACACCGGGGAGCTGTTTTTT
NA | TRBD2 | TRBJ2-3 | TRBV10-2 | CASGTSGGIDTQYF | TGCGCCAGCGGGACTAGCGGGGGGATAGATACGCAGTATTTT
NA | NA | TRBJ2-1 | TRBV28 | CASKGGDPYNEQFF | TGTGCCAGCAAGGGGGGGGACCCCTACAATGAGCAGTTCTTC
NA | NA | TRBJ2-5 | TRBV7-6 | CASSLFTSSGETQYF | TGTGCCAGCAGCTTATTCACTAGCAGCGGAGAGACCCAGTACTTC
NA | NA | TRBJ2-5 | TRBV19 | CASSRWDNQETQYF | TGTGCCAGTAGTAGGTGGGACAACCAAGAGACCCAGTACTTC
many | NA | TRBJ1-4 | TRBV28 | CASSSTADQSNEKLFF | TGTGCCAGCAGTTCCACCGCGGACCAATCTAATGAAAAACTGTTTTTT
few | NA | TRBJ1-1 | TRBV18 | CASSPGSSINTEAFF | TGTGCCAGCTCACCAGGCAGCTCTATTAACACTGAAGCTTTCTTT
many | NA | TRBJ2-3 | TRBV7-8 | CASSSRGGGDLLQYF | TGTGCCAGCAGCAGCAGAGGGGGAGGGGATCTATTGCAGTATTTT
few | NA | TRBJ2-7 | TRBV4-3 | CASSQAMGYEQYF | TGCGCCAGCAGCCAAGCTATGGGCTACGAGCAGTACTTC
NA | NA | TRBJ1-4 | TRBV20-1 | CSARPSGATNEKLFF | TGCAGTGCTAGACCCTCAGGGGCAACTAATGAAAAACTGTTTTTT
few | TRBD1 | TRBJ2-7 | TRBV12-3/TRBV12-4 | CASSVRDRHHEQYF | TGTGCCAGCAGTGTCCGGGACAGGCACCACGAGCAGTACTTC
NA | NA | TRBJ1-1 | TRBV28 | CASKLAGRRWDTEAFF | TGTGCCAGCAAACTAGCGGGCCGCCGTTGGGACACTGAAGCTTTCTTT
NA | TRBD1 | TRBJ2-7 | TRBV6-1 | CASKVGQGVYEQYF | TGTGCCAGCAAGGTCGGACAGGGCGTCTACGAGCAGTACTTC
NA | NA | TRBJ2-1 | TRBV11-2 | CASSLNAGNEQFF | TGTGCCAGCAGCTTAAACGCTGGGAATGAGCAGTTCTTC
NA | NA | TRBJ2-7 | TRBV7-9 | CASSLSTGEQYF | TGTGCCAGCAGCTTATCTACGGGTGAGCAGTACTTC
NA | NA | TRBJ2-7 | TRBV20-1 | CSAPVRGLPYEQYF | TGCAGTGCTCCGGTGAGGGGGTTACCCTACGAGCAGTACTTC
NA | NA | TRBJ2-1 | TRBV5-1 | CASSRGGASNEQFF | TGCGCCAGCAGCCGGGGCGGTGCTTCGAATGAGCAGTTCTTC
few | NA | TRBJ2-2 | TRBV6-1 | CASSSMSPNTGELFF | TGTGCCAGCAGTAGCATGTCTCCGAACACCGGGGAGCTGTTTTTT
NA | NA | TRBJ1-1 | TRBV9 | CASSPGFHTEAFF | TGTGCCAGCAGCCCCGGTTTCCACACTGAAGCTTTCTTT
NA | NA | TRBJ1-2 | TRBV3-1 | CASSQDKRAGYTF | TGTGCCAGCAGCCAAGATAAACGGGCCGGCTACACCTTC
few | TRBD1 | TRBJ1-3 | TRBV5-1 | CASSLATGTGVPGNTIYF | TGCGCCAGCAGCTTGGCCACCGGGACAGGGGTCCCTGGAAACACCATATATTTT
NA | NA | TRBJ2-4 | TRBV19 | CASSIPQPDIQYF | TGTGCCAGTAGTATCCCACAGCCGGACATTCAGTACTTC
few | TRBD1 | TRBJ1-4 | TRBV12-3/TRBV12-4 | CASSLNRGRPNEKLFF | TGTGCCAGCAGCTTGAACAGGGGCCGACCTAATGAAAAACTGTTTTTT
NA | NA | TRBJ2-3 | TRBV14 | CASGPRGSTDTQYF | TGTGCCAGCGGACCCCGGGGGAGTACAGATACGCAGTATTTT
few | TRBD1 | TRBJ2-7 | TRBV7-2 | CASSLDQGAYEQYF | TGTGCCAGCAGCTTAGACCAGGGGGCCTACGAGCAGTACTTC
NA | TRBD2 | TRBJ2-3 | TRBV20-1 | CSALAGGTGTDTQYF | TGCAGTGCGTTAGCGGGGGGGACTGGCACAGATACGCAGTATTTT
few | NA | TRBJ2-3 | TRBV6-2/TRBV6-3 | CASSYFGDTQYF | TGTGCCAGCAGTTACTTCGGAGATACGCAGTATTTT
NA | NA | TRBJ2-5 | TRBV7-2 | CATLKRGQETQYF | TGTGCCACCTTAAAGAGGGGCCAAGAGACCCAGTACTTC
NA | TRBD2 | TRBJ2-5 | TRBV5-1 | CASSLSGTSGETQYF | TGCGCCAGCAGCCTATCCGGGACTAGCGGGGAGACCCAGTACTTC
few | NA | TRBJ2-7 | TRBV3-1 | CASSQEGRAYEQYF | TGTGCCAGCAGCCAAGAGGGCAGGGCCTACGAGCAGTACTTC
NA | NA | TRBJ2-3 | TRBV9 | CASSPHPNTDTQYF | TGTGCCAGCAGCCCCCACCCAAACACAGATACGCAGTATTTT
NA | NA | TRBJ1-2 | TRBV4-2 | CASSQEAGQSYGYTF | TGTGCCAGCAGCCAAGAGGCTGGACAGAGCTATGGCTACACCTTC